This TCR beta chain was sequenced during a study of cytomegalovirus exposure and HLA in healthy donors. Points from the study as a whole: When the data were analyzed later, several of the most significant clusters appeared to be linked to common viral pathogens. A later analysis found that most CMV-associated TCR beta chains appeared HLA-restricted. Follow-up analysis found HLA locus-dependent TCR association rates, highest for DRB1 and lowest for HLA-C.

On this clone: Antigen: not known.

The primer mix had 60 Vbeta and 13 Jbeta primers. Assay used: immunoSEQ multiplex PCR; TCRdb lists only in-frame clones, some missing. The sample contains about 220,000 clones, over 65% of which appear only once. The length of the CDR3 is 17 residues. The germline gives CDR1 KGHSH, CDR2 LQKENI. The V and J ends lost 3 bases and 2 bases respectively, with 19 bases between them. This chain connects TRBV18 to TRBJ2-5; the D gene is possibly TRBD1 (8 bases). The receptor was isolated from a young man in good health and CMV-seronegative. Sequenced sample: PBMCs. In DNA, the CDR3 is TGTGCCAGCTCACCTATTCACGACAGGGGAGGGCAAGAGACCCAGTACTTC. This encodes CASSPIHDRGGQETQYF. Full variable domain (outside the CDR3, taken from reference TRBV18 and TRBJ2-5): NAGVMQNPRHLVRRRGQEARLRCSPMKGHSHVYWYRQLPEEGLKFMVYLQKENIIDESGMPKERFSAEFPKEGPSILRIQQVVRGDSAAYFCASSPIHDRGGQETQYFGPGTRLLVL.